Listed below are T cell receptor beta chains from one sample, sequenced in a study of T cell changes during pregnancy in multiple sclerosis. TCRdb's table, derived via immunoSEQ multiplex PCR, lists solely in-frame clones and lacks some. The top ten clones hold around 2.5% of a sample with approximately 80,000 clones, about 94% of them seen once. The sample in question was peripheral blood, obtained in the third trimester of pregnancy. These TCRs come from a female donor with multiple sclerosis, enrolled in a pregnancy study. Both conserved end residues are part of each CDR3. The D gene is left open where the match is weak. Clone size is given for some rows only: seen once, a few or many times, or a class if the clone is expanded.

>TRBD2|TRBJ2-1|TRBV5-6|once
CASSSLVSGGAGEQFF
TGTGCCAGCAGCTCCCTGGTCAGCGGGGGGGCCGGTGAGCAGTTCTTC
>TRBD2|TRBJ2-4|TRBV11-2|NA
CASSLPSGGDIQYF
TGTGCCAGCAGTCTACCTAGCGGGGGGGACATTCAGTACTTC
>NA|TRBJ2-1|TRBV7-7|NA
CASSRGGVRHANEQFF
TGTGCTAGCAGCAGGGGCGGGGTACGACACGCCAATGAGCAGTTCTTC
>NA|TRBJ1-1|TRBV6-4|NA
CASSETENTEAFF
TGTGCCAGCAGTGAAACAGAGAACACTGAAGCTTTCTTT
>NA|TRBJ1-5|TRBV21-1|NA
CASSKRSGGLNQPQHF
TGTGCCAGCAGCAAACGATCAGGGGGTTTGAATCAGCCCCAGCATTTT
>TRBD2|TRBJ2-1|TRBV15|NA
CATSRDGTSSHNEQFF
TGTGCCACCAGCAGAGATGGGACTAGTAGCCACAATGAGCAGTTCTTC
>NA|TRBJ1-1|TRBV5-4|NA
CVSSRTAANTEAFF
TGTGTCAGCAGCCGGACAGCGGCGAACACTGAAGCTTTCTTT
>NA|TRBJ1-1|TRBV18|NA
CASSQTENTEAFF
TGTGCCAGCTCACAGACAGAGAACACTGAAGCTTTCTTT
>NA|TRBJ2-1|TRBV7-9|NA
CASSQHRLVHNEQFF
TGTGCCAGCAGCCAACACCGACTAGTTCACAATGAGCAGTTCTTC
>TRBD2|TRBJ2-7|TRBV5-1|NA
CASSLEAGEAYEQYF
TGCGCCAGCAGCTTGGAGGCGGGGGAAGCCTACGAGCAGTACTTC
>NA|TRBJ1-2|TRBV13|NA
CASSLGRDIRGYTF
TGTGCCAGCAGCTTAGGCCGGGACATAAGAGGCTACACCTTC
>TRBD1|TRBJ2-1|TRBV5-5|NA
CASSLGQGSYNEQFF
TGTGCCAGCAGCTTGGGACAGGGAAGCTACAATGAGCAGTTCTTC
>NA|TRBJ1-1|TRBV19|NA
CASSMLSGVAEAFF
TGTGCCAGTAGTATGCTGTCAGGGGTCGCTGAAGCTTTCTTT
>TRBD1|TRBJ2-3|TRBV6-5|once
CASSYGTGGTQYF
TGTGCCAGCAGTTACGGGACAGGAGGTACGCAGTATTTT
>TRBD1|TRBJ1-2|TRBV5-4|NA
CASSSPGQGVGGYTF
TGTGCCAGCAGCTCACCGGGACAGGGGGTGGGGGGCTACACCTTC
>TRBD1|TRBJ1-1|TRBV6-5|NA
CASRITQGMNTEAFF
TGTGCCAGCAGAATCACACAGGGGATGAACACTGAAGCTTTCTTT
>TRBD1|TRBJ2-2|TRBV25-1|NA
CASSIGTGAVAGELFF
TGTGCCAGCAGTATCGGGACAGGGGCTGTCGCCGGGGAGCTGTTTTTT
>TRBD2|TRBJ2-1|TRBV19|NA
CASSSGTSDYNEQFF
TGTGCCAGTAGTTCCGGGACTAGCGACTACAATGAGCAGTTCTTC
>NA|TRBJ2-3|TRBV5-1|NA
CASSLPDTDTQYF
TGCGCCAGCAGCTTGCCAGACACAGATACGCAGTATTTT
>NA|TRBJ2-7|TRBV4-1|NA
CASSQDAEVDYEQYF
TGCGCCAGCAGCCAAGATGCGGAGGTGGACTACGAGCAGTACTTC
>NA|TRBJ2-3|TRBV9|NA
CASSVELEIRTDTQYF
TGTGCCAGCAGCGTAGAACTAGAAATTAGGACAGATACGCAGTATTTT
>NA|TRBJ2-7|TRBV15|NA
CATSREASSYEQYF
TGTGCCACCAGCAGAGAGGCTAGCTCCTACGAGCAGTACTTC
>TRBD2|TRBJ2-1|TRBV27|NA
CASSLSGLAGDYIGNEQFF
TGTGCCAGCAGTTTATCGGGACTAGCGGGGGACTATATAGGCAATGAGCAGTTCTTC
>TRBD2|TRBJ2-5|TRBV6-1|NA
CASSVRGETQYF
TGTGCCAGCAGTGTGCGGGGGGAGACCCAGTACTTC
>TRBD1|TRBJ2-5|TRBV5-4|NA
CASSLGQGQETQYF
TGTGCCAGCAGCTTGGGACAGGGCCAAGAGACCCAGTACTTC
>TRBD1|TRBJ1-2|TRBV5-1|NA
CASSLARDRGKANYGYTF
TGCGCCAGCAGCTTGGCCCGGGACAGGGGTAAAGCTAACTATGGCTACACCTTC
>NA|TRBJ2-2|TRBV4-1|NA
CASSLGGPSGELFF
TGCGCCAGCAGCCTGGGGGGGCCGAGCGGGGAGCTGTTTTTT
>NA|TRBJ1-1|TRBV4-2|NA
CASSPELQVTEAFF
TGTGCCAGCAGCCCCGAGCTCCAAGTCACTGAAGCTTTCTTT
>NA|TRBJ2-5|TRBV6-4|NA
CATGGGRGETQYF
TGTGCCACCGGAGGGGGGAGGGGGGAGACCCAGTACTTC
>TRBD1|TRBJ2-5|TRBV19|NA
CASSAGTGVRETQYF
TGTGCCAGTAGTGCTGGGACAGGGGTCCGGGAGACCCAGTACTTC
>TRBD2|TRBJ2-1|TRBV10-1|NA
CASRTGTSGGCYNEQFF
TGCGCCAGCAGAACCGGGACTAGCGGGGGGTGTTACAATGAGCAGTTCTTC
>TRBD1|TRBJ1-1|TRBV2|NA
CASSEAGQEEAFF
TGTGCCAGCAGTGAAGCGGGACAGGAAGAAGCTTTCTTT
>NA|TRBJ1-1|TRBV19|NA
CASSISRSNTEAFF
TGTGCCAGTAGTATTAGTCGTTCGAACACTGAAGCTTTCTTT
>TRBD1|TRBJ2-7|TRBV29-1|NA
CSVETGFYEQYF
TGCAGCGTCGAGACAGGGTTCTACGAGCAGTACTTC
>TRBD2|TRBJ2-1|TRBV5-4|NA
CASSLESGGARGNEQFF
TGTGCCAGCAGCTTGGAAAGCGGGGGGGCTCGTGGGAATGAGCAGTTCTTC
>TRBD1|TRBJ2-7|TRBV5-4|NA
CASSNRGKVEQYF
TGTGCCAGCAGCAACAGGGGGAAGGTCGAGCAGTACTTC
>NA|TRBJ1-4|TRBV15|NA
CATSRPATNEKLFF
TGTGCCACCAGCAGACCAGCAACTAATGAAAAACTGTTTTTT
>TRBD2|TRBJ2-5|TRBV6-1|NA
CASGGVGFGETQYF
TGTGCCAGCGGGGGGGTCGGTTTCGGGGAGACCCAGTACTTC
>NA|TRBJ2-7|TRBV5-4|NA
CASSRDSLGQYF
TGTGCCAGCAGCAGGGACTCCCTCGGGCAGTACTTC
>TRBD2|TRBJ2-2|TRBV7-2|NA
CASSLAVVAGGPTGELFF
TGTGCCAGCAGCTTAGCCGTCGTAGCGGGAGGTCCCACCGGGGAGCTGTTTTTT
>TRBD1|TRBJ1-1|TRBV18|NA
CASSTGTGPNTEAFF
TGTGCCAGCTCAACCGGGACAGGGCCTAACACTGAAGCTTTCTTT
>TRBD2|TRBJ2-7|TRBV14|once
CASSPRGSGGYEQYF
TGTGCCAGCAGCCCCCGGGGTAGCGGGGGCTACGAGCAGTACTTC